This T cell receptor (beta chain) was retrieved from a study of T cells after yellow fever vaccination. In germline, CDR1 is SGHRS, CDR2 YFSETQ. V was cut by 4 bases and J by 1 base, with 14 bases left in between. CDR3 length equals 15 residues. Study observations and caveats: Secondary responses were weaker yet peaked faster, day 5 versus 15.

There are many counts of this clonotype. Its target is not known. TCRdb re-analysed the 5' RACE reads in MiXCR, keeping a single row per CDR3 protein. The sample holds some 110,000 distinct CDR3 sequences, under 8.5% seen once. The receptor was isolated from a man younger than 35 who received the YFV17D yellow fever vaccine. The sequencing used CD4+ T cells sorted from PBMCs, collected roughly 10 days after the first yellow fever vaccination. The chain couples TRBV5-1 to TRBJ2-5; D remains unclear. CDR3 sequence: CASSLTATLQETQYF. DNA for the CDR3: TGCGCCAGCAGCCTTACAGCGACGCTCCAAGAGACCCAGTACTTC.